The 16 T cell receptor beta chains below all came from one sample that was sequenced in a study of T cell changes during pregnancy in multiple sclerosis. Clones were read by immunoSEQ multiplex PCR, and TCRdb kept only the in-frame ones, dropping some. The sample gives 60,000 or so clones, roughly 92% of which show up once; 0.85% is in the top ten. The sample in question was peripheral blood, obtained in the first trimester of pregnancy. The source of these receptors is a female donor with multiple sclerosis, enrolled in a pregnancy study.

This clone was seen once. The CDR3 reads CASSYPTGVGNGYTF. For the CDR3, the DNA is TGTGCCAGCAGTTACCCGACAGGGGTGGGTAATGGCTACACCTTC. V and J are TRBV6-6 and TRBJ1-2, with TRBD1 identical over 8 bases. CDR1 and CDR2 from the germline V gene are MNHNY and SVGAGI (reference sequence). With 2 bases clipped from V and 6 bases from J, the junction kept 8 bases outside the gene matches. This CDR3 has 15 amino acids.

The J gene is TRBJ2-7, the V gene TRBV18; D unclear. Trimming left V 2 bases short and J 2 bases short, with 7 bases between. The CDR3 spans 13 residues. CDR1 and CDR2 from the germline V gene are KGHSH and LQKENI. DNA for the CDR3: TGTGCCAGCTCACCAAACAGCCCCTACGAGCAGTACTTC. Translation gives CASSPNSPYEQYF.

V and J are TRBV18 and TRBJ2-5; D gene ambiguous. V was trimmed by 2 bases and J by 3 bases, leaving 7 bases between them. This CDR3 region has 13 residues. Germline V gene sequence: CDR1 KGHSH, CDR2 LQKENI. This CDR3 reads CASSPNAKETQYF. The CDR3 region has the DNA TGTGCCAGCTCACCAAACGCGAAAGAGACCCAGTACTTC.

The chain combines TRBV7-3 with TRBJ2-7; 9 nucleotides match TRBD2. J lost 3 bases, V lost 1 base, and 4 bases had no gene match. Germline CDR1 and CDR2: SGHTA and FQGTGA. The CDR3 contains 15 residues. DNA of the CDR3: TGTGCCAGCAGCTTAATGCTAGCGGGAAACTACGAGCAGTACTTC. This sequence encodes CASSLMLAGNYEQYF.

The J gene is TRBJ1-2, the V gene TRBV6-5; D possibly corresponds to TRBD1 (5 bases). Germline CDR1 is MNHEY and CDR2 is SVGAGI. The CDR3 has 14 residues. V was pared by 6 bases and J by 4 bases, with 15 bases between. In DNA, the CDR3 is TGTGCCAGCAGCACCCATGGGGGGGTCTATGGCTACACCTTC. It codes for CASSTHGGVYGYTF.

This rearrangement joins TRBV19 to TRBJ2-7, with 11 bases lining up with TRBD1. This CDR3 has 15 amino acids. J was trimmed by 3 bases and V by 6 bases; bases with no gene match: 7. Looked up from germline, CDR1 is LNHDA and CDR2 is SQIVND (reference sequence). The CDR3 DNA reads TGTGCCAGTAGATCCGGGACAGGGGGTAACTACGAGCAGTACTTC. Translation gives CASRSGTGGNYEQYF.

This chain connects TRBV25-1 to TRBJ1-4, with D tentatively TRBD1 (5 bases). The CDR3 runs 14 residues. The germline CDR1 and CDR2 sequences are MGHDK and SYGVNS. V shed 6 bases and J shed 7 bases, with 15 bases lying between them. The CDR3 spells CASRGDGGGEKLFF. CDR3 DNA: TGTGCCAGCAGGGGGGACGGGGGGGGTGAAAAACTGTTTTTT.

The genes are TRBV6-1 and TRBJ2-3; 12 bases align to TRBD2. The CDR3 is 15 amino acids. Germline V lookup: CDR1 MNHNS, CDR2 SASEGT. Unmatched junction bases numbered 6, after V lost 8 bases and J lost 3 bases. CDR3 amino acids: CASASGGALTDTQYF. The CDR3 coding sequence is TGTGCCAGCGCTAGCGGGGGGGCCTTAACAGATACGCAGTATTTT.

The genes are TRBV5-4 and TRBJ1-2, with TRBD1 identical over 8 bases. CDR3 length equals 14 residues. J lost 4 bases, V lost 4 bases, and 6 bases had no gene match. Per the germline V gene, CDR1 is SGHNT and CDR2 is YYREEE (reference sequence). The CDR3 nucleotides are TGTGCCAGCAGCCCTGGACAGGGACGCTATGGCTACACCTTC. The encoded protein is CASSPGQGRYGYTF.

This rearrangement joins TRBV11-3 to TRBJ1-3; weak D call: TRBD1 (6 bases). This CDR3 is 17 amino acids long. V lost 0 bases and J lost 0, with 12 bases in between. Germline V gives CDR1 SGHNT, CDR2 YENEEA. The CDR3 nucleotides read TGTGCCAGCAGCTTAGATCCGGGACACTACTCTGGAAACACCATATATTTT. As protein: CASSLDPGHYSGNTIYF.

This clone occurred a few times. This chain's CDR3 is CASSESMYSQPQHF. The CDR3 DNA reads as TGTGCCAGCAGTGAATCTATGTATAGTCAGCCCCAGCATTTT. The chain recombines TRBV6-1 with TRBJ1-5, with no clear D. Deletions cut 2 bases from V and 6 bases from J, with 11 bases between. Germline CDR1 reads MNHNS; CDR2 reads SASEGT. The CDR3 consists of 14 residues.

This sequence joins TRBV19 and TRBJ2-3; the D gene is possibly TRBD1 (6 bases). V was shortened by 0 bases and J by 8 bases, with 6 bases between the two germline ends. Germline V gene data show CDR1 as LNHDA and CDR2 as SQIVND (reference sequence). The CDR3 spans 12 residues. The CDR3 coding sequence is TGTGCCAGTAGTATAGAGGGGGCTACGCAGTATTTT. Encoded protein: CASSIEGATQYF.

The gene calls are TRBV27 and TRBJ2-6; a possible D gene is TRBD2 (5 bases). The CDR3 covers 14 residues. Germline assignment: CDR1 MNHEY and CDR2 SMNVEV (reference sequence). Trimming removed 6 bases from V and 1 base from J, with 7 bases in between. CDR3 loop: CASRGVSGANVLTF. Here the CDR3 DNA reads TGTGCCAGCAGGGGAGTATCTGGGGCCAACGTCCTGACTTTC.

The rearrangement joins TRBV13 to TRBJ1-5, with 7 bases identical to TRBD1. Losses at the gene ends were 5 bases for V and 6 bases for J; bases not matched to a gene: 10. CDR1 and CDR2 from the germline V gene are PRHDT and FYEKMQ (reference sequence). The CDR3 is 15 residues long. CDR3 in DNA: TGTGCCAGCAGCCTACAGGGGAGTAGTGGTCAGCCCCAGCATTTT. It translates to CASSLQGSSGQPQHF.

This chain uses TRBV19 with TRBJ2-3; D not certain. The V gene lost 3 bases and the J gene lost 0 bases, with 10 bases spanning the gap. In germline, CDR1 is LNHDA, CDR2 SQIVND (reference sequence). The CDR3 runs 15 residues. This CDR3 reads CASSITSASTDTQYF. Written as DNA, the CDR3 is TGTGCCAGTAGTATTACGAGTGCCAGCACAGATACGCAGTATTTT.

The chain combines TRBV30 with TRBJ1-2; TRBD1 might be the D (5 bases). CDR1 GTSNPN and CDR2 SVGIG come from the germline V gene (reference sequence). Between the trimmed V and J ends, which lost 0 bases and 8 bases, there was a span of 13 bases. The CDR3 consists of 13 residues. CDR3 loop: CAWSVRGGDGYTF. In nucleotides, the CDR3 is TGTGCCTGGAGTGTACGCGGGGGGGACGGCTACACCTTC.